This TCR beta chain derives from a study of blood T cell repertoires in COVID-19. Original processing methods: Amplification of reference gene primers provided the estimated nucleated cell counts. Data came from immunoSEQ multiplex PCR; TCRdb stores just in-frame clones and leaves some out. The V and J calls and clone size were taken over from that table, and D and trimming were inferred from the DNA. The data hold more than 85,000 clones, with less than 85% observed a single time. This receptor was obtained from a human donor in a cohort sampled during active COVID-19. Sequences were obtained from peripheral blood.

This CDR3 is CATNRGGSGGANVLTF. The DNA of the CDR3 is TGTGCCACCAACAGGGGAGGGTCAGGAGGGGCCAACGTCCTGACTTTC. The gene calls are TRBV15 and TRBJ2-6, with D tentatively TRBD1 or TRBD2 (7 bases each). Germline V gives CDR1 LNHNV, CDR2 YYDKDF (reference sequence). Between the trimmed V and J ends, which lost 7 bases and 4 bases, there was a span of 17 bases. The CDR3 is 16 amino acids.